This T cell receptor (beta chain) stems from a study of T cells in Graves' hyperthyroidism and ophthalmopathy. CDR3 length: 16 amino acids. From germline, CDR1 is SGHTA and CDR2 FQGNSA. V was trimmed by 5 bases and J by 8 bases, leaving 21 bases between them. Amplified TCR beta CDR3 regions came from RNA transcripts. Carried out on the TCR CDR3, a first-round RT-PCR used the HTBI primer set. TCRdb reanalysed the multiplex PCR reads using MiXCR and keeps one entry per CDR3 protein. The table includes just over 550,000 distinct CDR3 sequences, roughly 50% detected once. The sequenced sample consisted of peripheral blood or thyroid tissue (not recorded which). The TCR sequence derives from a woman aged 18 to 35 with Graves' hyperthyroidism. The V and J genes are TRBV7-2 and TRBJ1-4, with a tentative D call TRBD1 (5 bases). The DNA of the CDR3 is TGTGCCAGCAGCGACTTATCGGGGCAGGGTCCGGAAAAACTGTTTTTT. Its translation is CASSDLSGQGPEKLFF. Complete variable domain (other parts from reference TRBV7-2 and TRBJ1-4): GAGVSQSPSNKVTEKGKDVELRCDPISGHTALYWYRQSLGQGLEFLIYFQGNSAPDKSGLPSDRFSAERTGGSVSTLTIQRTQQEDSAVYLCASSDLSGQGPEKLFFGSGTQLSVL.